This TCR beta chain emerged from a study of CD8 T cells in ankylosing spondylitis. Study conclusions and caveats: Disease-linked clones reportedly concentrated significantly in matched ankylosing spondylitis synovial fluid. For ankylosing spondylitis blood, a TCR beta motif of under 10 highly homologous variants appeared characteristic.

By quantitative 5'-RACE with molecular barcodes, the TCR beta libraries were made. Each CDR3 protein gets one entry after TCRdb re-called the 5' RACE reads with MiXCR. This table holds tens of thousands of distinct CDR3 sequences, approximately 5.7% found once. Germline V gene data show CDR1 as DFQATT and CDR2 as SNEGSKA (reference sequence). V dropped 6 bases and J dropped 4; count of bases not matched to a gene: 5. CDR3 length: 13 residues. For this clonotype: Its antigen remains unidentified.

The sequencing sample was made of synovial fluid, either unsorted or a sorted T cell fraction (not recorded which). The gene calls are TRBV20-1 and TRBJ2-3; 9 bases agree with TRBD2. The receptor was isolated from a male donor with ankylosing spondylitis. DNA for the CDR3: TGCAGTGCCCAAGCGGGAGGCGCAGATACGCAGTATTTT. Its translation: CSAQAGGADTQYF.